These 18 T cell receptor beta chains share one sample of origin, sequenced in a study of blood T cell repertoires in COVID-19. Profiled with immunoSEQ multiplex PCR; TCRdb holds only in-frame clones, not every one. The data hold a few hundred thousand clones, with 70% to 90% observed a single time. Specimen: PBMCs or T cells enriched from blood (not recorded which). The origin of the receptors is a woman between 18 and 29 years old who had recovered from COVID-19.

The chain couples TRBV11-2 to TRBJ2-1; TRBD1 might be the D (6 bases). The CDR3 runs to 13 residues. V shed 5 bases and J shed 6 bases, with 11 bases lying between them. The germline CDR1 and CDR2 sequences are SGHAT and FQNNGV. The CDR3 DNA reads TGTGCCAGCAGCCCACCGACAGGCAATGAGCAGTTCTTC. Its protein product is CASSPPTGNEQFF.

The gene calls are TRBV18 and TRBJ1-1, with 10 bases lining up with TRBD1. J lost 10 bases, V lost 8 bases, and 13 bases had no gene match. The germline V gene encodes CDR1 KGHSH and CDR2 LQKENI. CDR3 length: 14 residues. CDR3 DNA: TGTGCCAGCACGCCCCTTGGGACAGGGGAGGGAGCTTTCTTT. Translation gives CASTPLGTGEGAFF.

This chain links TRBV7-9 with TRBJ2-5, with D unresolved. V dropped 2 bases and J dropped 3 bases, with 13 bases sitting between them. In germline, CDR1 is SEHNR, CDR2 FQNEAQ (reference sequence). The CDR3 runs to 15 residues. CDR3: CASSLSGSTEETQYF. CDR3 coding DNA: TGTGCCAGCAGCTTATCAGGATCAACAGAAGAGACCCAGTACTTC.

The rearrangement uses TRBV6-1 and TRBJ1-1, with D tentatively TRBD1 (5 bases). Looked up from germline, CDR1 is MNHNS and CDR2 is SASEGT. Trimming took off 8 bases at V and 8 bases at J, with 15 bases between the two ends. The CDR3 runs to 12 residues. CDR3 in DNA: TGTGCCAGCGCTGGAGTGGGACTCGAAGCTTTCTTT. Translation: CASAGVGLEAFF.

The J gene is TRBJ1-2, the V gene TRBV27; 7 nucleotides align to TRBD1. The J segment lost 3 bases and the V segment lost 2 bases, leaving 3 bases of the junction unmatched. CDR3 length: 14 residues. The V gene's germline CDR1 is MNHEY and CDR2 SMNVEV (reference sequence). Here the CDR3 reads CASSLDRDHYGYTF. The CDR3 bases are TGTGCCAGCAGTTTAGACAGGGACCACTATGGCTACACCTTC.

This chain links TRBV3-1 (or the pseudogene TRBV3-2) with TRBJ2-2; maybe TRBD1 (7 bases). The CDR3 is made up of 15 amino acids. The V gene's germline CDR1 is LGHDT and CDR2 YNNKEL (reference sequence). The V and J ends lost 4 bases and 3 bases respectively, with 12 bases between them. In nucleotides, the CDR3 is TGTGCCAGCAGCCGGAGGGGGCTGGACACCGGGGAGCTGTTTTTT. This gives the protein CASSRRGLDTGELFF.

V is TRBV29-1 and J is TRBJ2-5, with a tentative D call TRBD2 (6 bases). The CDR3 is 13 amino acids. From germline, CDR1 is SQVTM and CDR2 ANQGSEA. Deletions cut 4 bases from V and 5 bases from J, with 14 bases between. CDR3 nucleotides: TGCAGCGTTGGCGCAGGGAGGTCGGAGACCCAGTACTTC. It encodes CSVGAGRSETQYF.

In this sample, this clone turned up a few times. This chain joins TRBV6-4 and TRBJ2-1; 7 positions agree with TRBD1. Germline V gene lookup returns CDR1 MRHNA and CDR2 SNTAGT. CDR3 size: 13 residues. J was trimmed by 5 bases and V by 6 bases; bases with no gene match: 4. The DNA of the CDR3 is TGTGCCAGCAGCTTGACAGGGAACAATGAGCAGTTCTTC. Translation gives CASSLTGNNEQFF.

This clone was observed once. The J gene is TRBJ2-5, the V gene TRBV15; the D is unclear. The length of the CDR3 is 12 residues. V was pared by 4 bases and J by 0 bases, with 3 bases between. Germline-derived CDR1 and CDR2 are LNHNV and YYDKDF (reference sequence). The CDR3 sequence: CATSIYQETQYF. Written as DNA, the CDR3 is TGTGCCACCAGCATCTACCAAGAGACCCAGTACTTC.

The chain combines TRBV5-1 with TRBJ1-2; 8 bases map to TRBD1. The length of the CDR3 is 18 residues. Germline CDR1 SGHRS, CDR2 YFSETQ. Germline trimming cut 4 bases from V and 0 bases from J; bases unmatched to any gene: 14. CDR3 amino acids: CASSVVRDRTNPNYGYTF. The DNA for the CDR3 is TGCGCCAGCAGCGTGGTACGGGACAGGACAAATCCTAACTATGGCTACACCTTC.

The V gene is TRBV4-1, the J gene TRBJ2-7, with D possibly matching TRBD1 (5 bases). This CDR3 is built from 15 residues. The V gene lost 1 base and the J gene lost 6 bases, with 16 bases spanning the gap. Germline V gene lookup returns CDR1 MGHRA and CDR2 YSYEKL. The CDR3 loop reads CASSQAAAGQGEQYF. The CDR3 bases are TGCGCCAGCAGCCAAGCCGCAGCAGGGCAGGGCGAGCAGTACTTC.

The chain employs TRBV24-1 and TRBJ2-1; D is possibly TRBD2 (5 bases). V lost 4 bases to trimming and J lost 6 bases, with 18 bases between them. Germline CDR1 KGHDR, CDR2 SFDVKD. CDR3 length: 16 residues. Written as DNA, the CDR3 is TGTGCCACCAGTGAGGGCTCGTGGGATCGGGGCAATGAGCAGTTCTTC. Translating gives CATSEGSWDRGNEQFF.

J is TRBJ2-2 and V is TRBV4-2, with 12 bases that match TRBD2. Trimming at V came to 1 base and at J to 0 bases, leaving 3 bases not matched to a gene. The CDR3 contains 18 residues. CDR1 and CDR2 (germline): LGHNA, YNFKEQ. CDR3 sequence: CASSQGLAGAANTGELFF. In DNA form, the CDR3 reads TGTGCCAGCAGCCAAGGACTAGCGGGGGCCGCGAACACCGGGGAGCTGTTTTTT.

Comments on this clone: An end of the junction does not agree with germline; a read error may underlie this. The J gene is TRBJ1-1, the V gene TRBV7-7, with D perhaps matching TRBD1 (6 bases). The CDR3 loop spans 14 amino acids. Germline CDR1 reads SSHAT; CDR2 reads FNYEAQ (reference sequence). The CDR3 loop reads CASSPLQGSSFAFF. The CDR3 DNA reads TGTGCTAGCAGCCCTCTCCAGGGGTCGAGCTTCGCTTTCTTT.

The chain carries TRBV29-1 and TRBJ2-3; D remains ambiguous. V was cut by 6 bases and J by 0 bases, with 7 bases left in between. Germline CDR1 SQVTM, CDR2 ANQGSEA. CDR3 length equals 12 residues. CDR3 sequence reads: CSVVVSTDTQYF. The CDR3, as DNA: TGCAGCGTCGTCGTAAGCACAGATACGCAGTATTTT.

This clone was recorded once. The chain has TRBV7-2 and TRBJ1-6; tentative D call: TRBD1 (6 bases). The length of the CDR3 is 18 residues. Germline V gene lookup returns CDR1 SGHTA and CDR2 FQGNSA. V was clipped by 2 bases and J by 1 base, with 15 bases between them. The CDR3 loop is CASSLIRRGGSYNSPLHF. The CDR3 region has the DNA TGTGCCAGCAGCTTAATAAGGAGAGGGGGATCCTATAATTCACCCCTCCACTTT. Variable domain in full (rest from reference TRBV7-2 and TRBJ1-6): GAGVSQSPSNKVTEKGKDVELRCDPISGHTALYWYRQSLGQGLEFLIYFQGNSAPDKSGLPSDRFSAERTGGSVSTLTIQRTQQEDSAVYLCASSLIRRGGSYNSPLHFGNGTRLTVT.

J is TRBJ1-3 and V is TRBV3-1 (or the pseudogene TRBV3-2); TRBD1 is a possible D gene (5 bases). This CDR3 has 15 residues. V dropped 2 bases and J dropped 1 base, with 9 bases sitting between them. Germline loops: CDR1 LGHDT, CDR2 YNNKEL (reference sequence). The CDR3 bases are TGTGCCAGCAGCCAATCGGACATTTCTGGAAACACCATATATTTT. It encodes CASSQSDISGNTIYF.

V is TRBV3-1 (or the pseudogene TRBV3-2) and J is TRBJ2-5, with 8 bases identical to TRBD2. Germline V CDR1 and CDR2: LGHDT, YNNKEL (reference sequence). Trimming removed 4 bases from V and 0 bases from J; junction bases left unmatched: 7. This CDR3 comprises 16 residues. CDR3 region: CASSPKGGGYQETQYF. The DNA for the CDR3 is TGTGCCAGCAGCCCCAAGGGCGGGGGGTACCAAGAGACCCAGTACTTC.